Following are 19 T cell receptor beta chains from one sample sequenced in a study of OX40 agonist ivuxolimab in advanced cancers. Clones were read by immunoSEQ multiplex PCR, and TCRdb kept only the in-frame ones, dropping some. The sample includes about 16,000 clones, over 75% of them seen just once. Sequenced here: CD4+ or CD8+ T cells sorted from blood, sampled in a trial of the OX40 agonist ivuxolimab. These receptors originate from an adult with an advanced solid tumor such as melanoma, head and neck, liver or kidney cancer.

The rearrangement joins TRBV7-3 to TRBJ2-1, with unresolved D. Germline loops: CDR1 SGHTA, CDR2 FQGTGA. V was pared by 1 base and J by 5 bases, with 0 bases between. CDR3 length equals 11 residues. In DNA form, the CDR3 reads TGTGCCAGCAGCTTAAACAATGAGCAGTTCTTC. Encoded protein: CASSLNNEQFF. Full variable domain (missing parts from reference TRBV7-3 and TRBJ2-1): GAGVSQTPSNKVTEKGKYVELRCDPISGHTALYWYRQSLGQGPEFLIYFQGTGAADDSGLPNDRFFAVRPEGSVSTLKIQRTERGDSAVYLCASSLNNEQFFGPGTRLTVL.

V and J are TRBV7-3 and TRBJ2-1; unclear D gene. This CDR3 has 14 residues. The ends were cut back, 6 bases at V and 0 bases at J, with 9 bases in the middle. Germline V lookup: CDR1 SGHTA, CDR2 FQGTGA. CDR3 DNA sequence: TGTGCCAGCAGTTCCTTCAGCTCCTACAATGAGCAGTTCTTC. It specifies CASSSFSSYNEQFF.

V and J are TRBV5-8 and TRBJ2-5; the D is unclear. Per the germline V gene, CDR1 is SGHTS and CDR2 is YDEGEE. V was cut by 0 bases and J by 2 bases, with 14 bases left in between. CDR3 length: 16 residues. This chain's CDR3 is CASSLGRGRPQETQYF. The CDR3 DNA is TGTGCCAGCAGCTTGGGTCGTGGCAGACCACAAGAGACCCAGTACTTC.

A single count supports this clone. The chain recombines TRBV27 with TRBJ2-5; D is unclear. Per germline, CDR1 MNHEY and CDR2 SMNVEV (reference sequence). This CDR3 comprises 11 residues. V dropped 4 bases and J dropped 5 bases, with 5 bases sitting between them. The CDR3 reads CASSSLETQYF. The CDR3 DNA sequence: TGTGCCAGCAGTTCCCTGGAGACCCAGTACTTC.

The sample holds one count of this clone. The CDR3 reads CASSDRTDTQYF. DNA for the CDR3: TGTGCCAGCAGTGACCGCACAGATACGCAGTATTTT. The chain couples TRBV6-4 to TRBJ2-3; no definite D call. Germline V gene data show CDR1 as MRHNA and CDR2 as SNTAGT. The CDR3 runs 12 residues. The V and J ends lost 2 bases and 1 base respectively, with 1 base between them.

The V gene is TRBV28, the J gene TRBJ1-6; D perhaps matches TRBD1 (6 bases). The CDR3 spans 15 residues. The germline CDR1 and CDR2 sequences are MDHEN and SYDVKM. V was cut by 2 bases and J by 10 bases, with 15 bases left in between. CDR3 bases: TGTGCCAGCAGTTTAGGGCAGGGGTATCGGTCACCCCTCCACTTT. Protein: CASSLGQGYRSPLHF.

The chain is built from TRBV27 and TRBJ2-1; no reliable D call. The CDR3 has 14 residues. Looked up from germline, CDR1 is MNHEY and CDR2 is SMNVEV (reference sequence). V dropped 4 bases and J dropped 2 bases, with 9 bases sitting between them. CDR3 amino acids: CASSWADTYNEQFF. The CDR3, as DNA: TGTGCCAGCAGTTGGGCAGATACCTACAATGAGCAGTTCTTC.

V and J are TRBV14 and TRBJ2-5; perhaps TRBD1 as D (6 bases). With 2 bases removed from V and 2 bases from J, the gap between germline ends came to 12 bases. The germline V gene encodes CDR1 SGHDN and CDR2 FVKESK. The CDR3 is 15 amino acids. CDR3 sequence: CASSQQDRIQETQYF. The CDR3 bases are TGTGCCAGCAGCCAACAGGACAGAATTCAAGAGACCCAGTACTTC.

The chain links TRBV27 to TRBJ2-3; 9 nucleotides align to TRBD2. There are 15 residues in the CDR3. Germline V CDR1 and CDR2: MNHEY, SMNVEV (reference sequence). The V segment lost 2 bases and the J segment 5 bases; nucleotides outside the gene matches: 5. The CDR3 reads CASSLAGGPGDTQYF. CDR3 nucleotide sequence: TGTGCCAGCAGTTTAGCGGGAGGGCCCGGAGATACGCAGTATTTT.

In this sample, this clone is medium-sized. This rearrangement joins TRBV9 to TRBJ2-3, with a tentative D call TRBD2 (6 bases). The CDR3 has 17 residues. Germline V CDR1 and CDR2: SGDLS, YYNGEE. V dropped 3 bases and J dropped 0 bases, with 17 bases sitting between them. In DNA, the CDR3 is TGTGCCAGCAGCGCATTGGACTGGAGGGCTAGCACAGATACGCAGTATTTT. It translates to CASSALDWRASTDTQYF.

The chain has TRBV7-9 and TRBJ2-1; D perhaps matches TRBD2 (6 bases). CDR1 is SEHNR and CDR2 is FQNEAQ in the germline V gene (reference sequence). The CDR3 length is 15 residues. Trimming removed 3 bases from V and 6 bases from J, with 15 bases in between. The CDR3: CASSFLLAGPNEQFF. The CDR3 nucleotides read TGTGCCAGCAGCTTTTTACTAGCAGGCCCCAATGAGCAGTTCTTC.

This clone was seen once. This sequence joins TRBV4-2 and TRBJ2-7, with a possible D match to TRBD2 (6 bases). Trimming left V 3 bases short and J 4 bases short, with 16 bases between. This CDR3 spans 15 amino acids. CDR1 and CDR2 (germline): LGHNA, YNFKEQ. The chain's CDR3 is CASSHSGVISYEQYF. The CDR3 DNA is TGTGCCAGCAGCCACTCGGGAGTTATCTCTTACGAGCAGTACTTC.

The chain is built from TRBV7-9 and TRBJ2-5; D might be TRBD1 (7 bases). With 4 bases removed from V and 5 bases from J, the gap between germline ends came to 17 bases. This CDR3 is built from 15 residues. Germline V CDR1 and CDR2: SEHNR, FQNEAQ (reference sequence). The CDR3 sequence: CASSYRQGLEETQYF. The CDR3 DNA is TGTGCCAGCAGCTACCGACAGGGACTTGAGGAGACCCAGTACTTC.

This clone turned up a few times. The genes are TRBV4-2 and TRBJ1-2; D may be TRBD1 (5 bases). CDR1 is LGHNA and CDR2 is YNFKEQ in the germline V gene. V gave up 0 bases and J gave up 0 bases, with 17 bases separating them. This CDR3 is built from 18 residues. In DNA form, the CDR3 reads TGTGCCAGCAGCCAAGATGGGGCGCAGGGACGGGCTAACTATGGCTACACCTTC. Amino acids: CASSQDGAQGRANYGYTF.

The chain employs TRBV7-9 and TRBJ1-5; possible D gene TRBD1, 6 bases. CDR1 is SEHNR, CDR2 FQNEAQ, per germline (reference sequence). The V gene lost 5 bases and the J gene lost 2 bases, with 10 bases spanning the gap. The CDR3 covers 14 residues. CDR3 region: CASSQGSGNQPQHF. For the CDR3, the DNA is TGTGCCAGCAGCCAGGGGTCTGGCAATCAGCCCCAGCATTTT.

The genes are TRBV5-4 and TRBJ2-7; no reliable D call. Trimming shortened V by 4 bases and J by 6 bases, and 8 bases separated the two germline ends. The length of the CDR3 is 11 residues. The germline V gene encodes CDR1 SGHNT and CDR2 YYREEE (reference sequence). CDR3 in amino acids: CASSTFSEQYF. The CDR3 DNA reads TGTGCCAGCAGCACATTTAGCGAGCAGTACTTC. The full variable domain, in which reference TRBV5-4 and TRBJ2-7 provide the parts outside the CDR3, is ETGVTQSPTHLIKTRGQQVTLRCSSQSGHNTVSWYQQALGQGPQFIFQYYREEENGRGNFPPRFSGLQFPNYSSELNVNALELDDSALYLCASSTFSEQYFGPGTRLTVT.

This chain uses TRBV9 with TRBJ2-7, with D possibly matching TRBD2 (6 bases). There are 14 residues in the CDR3. Trimming removed 2 bases from V and 1 base from J, with 10 bases in between. CDR1 is SGDLS, CDR2 YYNGEE, per germline. The CDR3: CASSVGSGSYEQYF. The CDR3 DNA reads TGTGCCAGCAGCGTCGGTAGCGGATCCTACGAGCAGTACTTC.

This rearrangement joins TRBV4-3 to TRBJ2-3, with 8 bases that match TRBD1. This CDR3 comprises 15 residues. The J segment lost 3 bases and the V segment lost 0 bases, leaving 2 bases of the junction unmatched. Germline CDR1 is LGHNA and CDR2 is YSLEER. CDR3 sequence (DNA): TGCGCCAGCAGCCAAGATGGGGACAGGACAGATACGCAGTATTTT. Its protein is CASSQDGDRTDTQYF.

CDR3 coding DNA: TGTGCCAGCAGTGAATTCGGTGGCCTAGGCTTTAACACTGAAGCTTTCTTT. Its translation is CASSEFGGLGFNTEAFF. The genes are TRBV6-1 and TRBJ1-1; D uncertain. Per the germline V gene, CDR1 is MNHNS and CDR2 is SASEGT. This CDR3 is built from 17 residues. The ends were cut back, 2 bases at V and 2 bases at J, with 18 bases in the middle.